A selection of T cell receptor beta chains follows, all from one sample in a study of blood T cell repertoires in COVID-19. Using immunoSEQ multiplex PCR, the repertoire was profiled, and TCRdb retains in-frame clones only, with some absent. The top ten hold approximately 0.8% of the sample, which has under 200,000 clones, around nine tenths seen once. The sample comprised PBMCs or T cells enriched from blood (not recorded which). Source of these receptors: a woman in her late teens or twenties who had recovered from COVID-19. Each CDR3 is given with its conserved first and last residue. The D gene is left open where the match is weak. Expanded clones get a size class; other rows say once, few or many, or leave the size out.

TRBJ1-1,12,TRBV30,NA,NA,CAVLGGRTEAFF,TGTGCGGTTTTGGGGGGGAGGACTGAAGCTTTCTTT
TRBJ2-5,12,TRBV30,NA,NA,CATNRDTQTQYF,TGTGCCACGAACCGGGACACTCAGACCCAGTACTTC
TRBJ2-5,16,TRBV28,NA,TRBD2,CASTLPGGVQGGTQYF,TGTGCCAGCACCTTACCGGGAGGGGTTCAAGGGGGAACCCAGTACTTC
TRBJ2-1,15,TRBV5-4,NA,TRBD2,CASSPGLAGYNEQFF,TGTGCCAGCTCCCCTGGGCTAGCGGGATACAATGAGCAGTTCTTC
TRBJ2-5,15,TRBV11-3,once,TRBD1,CASSLAGTGKETQYF,TGTGCCAGCAGCTTAGCCGGGACAGGCAAAGAGACCCAGTACTTC
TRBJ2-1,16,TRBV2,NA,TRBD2,CASRGTSGSSYNEQFF,TGTGCCAGCAGAGGGACTAGCGGGAGCTCCTACAATGAGCAGTTCTTC
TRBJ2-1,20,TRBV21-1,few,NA,CASNETINCRGQGASNEQFF,TGTGCCAGCAACGAAACGATCAACTGCCGGGGACAGGGGGCATCCAATGAGCAGTTCTTC
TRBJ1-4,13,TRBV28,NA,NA,CASSLGGAEKLFF,TGTGCCAGCAGTTTAGGCGGCGCTGAAAAACTGTTTTTT
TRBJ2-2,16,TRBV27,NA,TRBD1,CASRETGGGLAGELFF,TGTGCCAGCAGGGAGACAGGGGGTGGTTTAGCCGGGGAGCTGTTTTTT
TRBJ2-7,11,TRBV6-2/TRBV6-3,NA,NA,CASGSGDEQYF,TGTGCCAGCGGTTCGGGGGACGAGCAGTACTTC
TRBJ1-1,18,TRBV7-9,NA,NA,CASSLANLKTAMNTEAFF,TGTGCCAGCAGCTTAGCCAACCTAAAGACAGCGATGAACACTGAAGCTTTCTTT
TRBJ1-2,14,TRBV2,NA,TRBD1,CASSDWTGGNGYTF,TGTGCCAGCAGTGATTGGACAGGGGGCAATGGCTACACCTTC
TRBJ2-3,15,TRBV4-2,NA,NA,CASSQEIQSKDTQYF,TGTGCCAGCAGCCAAGAAATCCAGTCCAAAGATACGCAGTATTTT
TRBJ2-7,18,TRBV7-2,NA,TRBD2,CASCRTSGRPTSSYEQYF,TGTGCCAGCTGCAGGACTAGCGGGAGGCCCACTAGCTCCTACGAGCAGTACTTC
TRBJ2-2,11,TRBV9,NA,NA,CASSSRGELFF,TGTGCCAGCAGCTCCCGGGGGGAGCTGTTTTTT
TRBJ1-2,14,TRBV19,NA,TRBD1,CASSPGQGPHGYTF,TGTGCCAGTAGTCCGGGACAGGGCCCTCATGGCTACACCTTC
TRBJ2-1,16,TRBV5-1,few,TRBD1,CASSLIGGRSYNEQFF,TGCGCCAGCAGCTTGATAGGGGGCCGCTCCTACAATGAGCAGTTCTTC
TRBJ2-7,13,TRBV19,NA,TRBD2,CASSPGGAYEQYF,TGTGCCAGTAGCCCGGGGGGGGCCTACGAGCAGTACTTC
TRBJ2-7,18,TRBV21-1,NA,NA,CASSDRPQGDNHSYEQYF,TGTGCCAGCAGCGACCGCCCCCAGGGGGACAACCACTCCTACGAGCAGTACTTC
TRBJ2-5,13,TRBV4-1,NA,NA,CASSQDYAKTQYF,TGCGCCAGCAGCCAAGATTATGCGAAGACCCAGTACTTC
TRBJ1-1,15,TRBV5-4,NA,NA,CASSGGGQRNTEAFF,TGTGCCAGCAGCGGCGGGGGCCAAAGGAACACTGAAGCTTTCTTT
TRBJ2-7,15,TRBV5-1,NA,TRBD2,CASSLGGRESDEQYF,TGCGCCAGCAGCTTGGGCGGGAGAGAGTCGGACGAGCAGTACTTC
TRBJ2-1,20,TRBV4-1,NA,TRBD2,CASSQVDNRLARSPYNEQFF,TGCGCCAGCAGCCAAGTGGACAATAGACTAGCGAGATCCCCCTACAATGAGCAGTTCTTC
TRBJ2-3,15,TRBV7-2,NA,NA,CASSLVVVSTDTQYF,TGTGCCAGCAGCTTAGTAGTAGTTAGCACAGATACGCAGTATTTT
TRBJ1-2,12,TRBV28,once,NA,CASRANNYGYTF,TGTGCCAGCAGAGCGAATAACTATGGCTACACCTTC
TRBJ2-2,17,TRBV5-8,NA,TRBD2,CASSFAGTSGSTGELFF,TGTGCCAGCAGCTTTGCCGGGACTAGCGGTTCTACCGGGGAGCTGTTTTTT
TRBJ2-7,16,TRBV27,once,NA,CASSLSAGEQTNEQYF,TGTGCCAGCAGTTTATCGGCCGGGGAGCAGACGAACGAGCAGTACTTC
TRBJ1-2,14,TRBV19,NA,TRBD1,CASTRDSSNYGYTF,TGTGCCAGTACCCGGGACAGTTCTAACTATGGCTACACCTTC
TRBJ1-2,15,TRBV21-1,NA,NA,CASSKGRGQVNGYTF,TGTGCCAGCAGCAAAGGCAGGGGACAGGTGAATGGCTACACCTTC
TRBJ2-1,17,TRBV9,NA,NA,CASSHHLSGGGYNEQFF,TGTGCCAGCAGCCATCATCTGAGCGGAGGAGGTTACAATGAGCAGTTCTTC
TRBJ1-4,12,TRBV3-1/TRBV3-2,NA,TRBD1,CASSGTGGRLFF,TGTGCCAGCAGCGGAACAGGGGGAAGACTGTTTTTT